A single sample is the source of the 9 T cell receptor beta chains below, sequenced in a study of Ad26.COV2.S vaccination and SARS-CoV-2 variants. Profiling relied on immunoSEQ multiplex PCR, and the TCRdb table lists in-frame clones only, not all of them. Of roughly 400,000 clones in the sample, about 89% were seen once. As to treatment: over 15 received Ad26.COV2.S at low or high dose, single or two shots; about 5 received placebo; per-sample allocation not given. Each sample was drawn 63 days after the first injection (of vaccine or placebo). This specimen was peripheral blood, taken in a trial of Ad26.COV2.S vaccine versus placebo. All receptors come from a person between 18 and 59 years old who received the Ad26.COV2.S COVID-19 vaccine or a placebo.

The chain couples TRBV30 to TRBJ1-5, with D possibly matching TRBD1 (5 bases). The germline V gene encodes CDR1 GTSNPN and CDR2 SVGIG (reference sequence). The CDR3 is made up of 14 amino acids. V dropped 1 base and J dropped 1 base, with 8 bases sitting between them. In nucleotides, the CDR3 is TGTGCCTGGAGTGAGAGGGGCAGCAATCAGCCCCAGCATTTT. This codes for CAWSERGSNQPQHF.

The rearrangement uses TRBV2 and TRBJ2-1; 8 bases map to TRBD2. Looked up from germline, CDR1 is SNHLY and CDR2 is FYNNEI. With 5 bases clipped from V and 2 bases from J, the junction kept 5 bases outside the gene matches. CDR3 length: 15 residues. The CDR3 DNA sequence: TGTGCCAGCAGTACAAGCGGGAGCCCCTACAATGAGCAGTTCTTC. It encodes CASSTSGSPYNEQFF.

This sequence joins TRBV28 and TRBJ2-3; unclear D gene. Germline CDR1 MDHEN, CDR2 SYDVKM. This CDR3 is 14 amino acids long. V was pared by 2 bases and J by 2 bases, with 8 bases between. The CDR3 here is CASSLESPTDTQYF. CDR3 coding DNA: TGTGCCAGCAGTTTAGAGTCCCCCACAGATACGCAGTATTTT.

The chain has TRBV11-3 and TRBJ2-7; possible D gene TRBD1, 5 bases. Germline V gene data show CDR1 as SGHNT and CDR2 as YENEEA. The CDR3 consists of 14 residues. V lost 5 bases to trimming and J lost 1 base, with 12 bases between them. The CDR3 reads CASSRTGTSYEQYF. The DNA of the CDR3 is TGTGCCAGCAGCCGAACAGGTACTTCCTACGAGCAGTACTTC.

The gene calls are TRBV18 and TRBJ2-1, with 7 nucleotides matching TRBD2. The CDR3 extends over 15 amino acids. From germline, CDR1 is KGHSH and CDR2 LQKENI. The trim removed 0 bases at V and 5 bases at J, leaving 4 bases unmatched. The CDR3: CASSPPASGNNEQFF. The CDR3 nucleotides are TGTGCCAGCTCACCACCTGCTAGCGGTAACAATGAGCAGTTCTTC.

The chain is built from TRBV30 and TRBJ1-1, with D unclear. V lost 0 bases and J 5 bases, leaving 25 bases between the germline ends. CDR3 length: 18 amino acids. CDR1 and CDR2 from the germline V gene are GTSNPN and SVGIG (reference sequence). The CDR3 DNA sequence: TGTGCCTGGAGTGTAATTGATTCAAGGGAATCAGTTTGGACTGAAGCTTTCTTT. This codes for CAWSVIDSRESVWTEAFF.

The J gene is TRBJ2-4, the V gene TRBV29-1; possible D gene TRBD1, 6 bases. Germline V lookup: CDR1 SQVTM, CDR2 ANQGSEA. The CDR3 covers 17 residues. Trimming stripped 5 bases from V and 0 bases from J, with 20 bases between. The CDR3 spells CSVSAGQRSIAKNIQYF. CDR3 sequence (DNA): TGCAGCGTTTCCGCTGGACAGAGGTCGATAGCCAAAAACATTCAGTACTTC.

This chain connects TRBV4-2 to TRBJ2-2, with D maybe TRBD2 (6 bases). The V and J ends lost 0 bases and 0 bases respectively, with 11 bases between them. This CDR3 has 17 amino acids. Per germline, CDR1 LGHNA and CDR2 YNFKEQ. DNA for the CDR3: TGTGCCAGCAGCCAAGATCGGGCGGGGCCGAACACCGGGGAGCTGTTTTTT. Amino acids: CASSQDRAGPNTGELFF.

This chain joins TRBV6-2 or TRBV6-3 and TRBJ2-1, with TRBD2 matching 11 bases. CDR1 and CDR2 from the germline V gene are MNHEY and SVGEGT. The CDR3 contains 15 residues. The junction had 11 bases not matched to a gene; V was cut back by 6 bases and J by 10 bases. DNA for the CDR3: TGTGCCAGCAGCCCAACTAGCGGGGGCCCAAGCGAGCAGTTCTTC. Translation: CASSPTSGGPSEQFF.